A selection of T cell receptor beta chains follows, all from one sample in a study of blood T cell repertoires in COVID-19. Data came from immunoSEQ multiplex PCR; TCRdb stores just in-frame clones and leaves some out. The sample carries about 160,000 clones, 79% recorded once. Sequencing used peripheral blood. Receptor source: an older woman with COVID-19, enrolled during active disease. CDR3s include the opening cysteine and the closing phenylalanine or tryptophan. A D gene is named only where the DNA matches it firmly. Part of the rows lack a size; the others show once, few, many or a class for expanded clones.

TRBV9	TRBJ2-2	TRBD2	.	CASSATGLAAGELFF	TGTGCCAGCAGCGCCACGGGACTAGCCGCCGGGGAGCTGTTTTTT
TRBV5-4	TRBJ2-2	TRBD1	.	CASSLETGINTGELFF	TGTGCCAGCAGCTTGGAGACAGGGATCAACACCGGGGAGCTGTTTTTT
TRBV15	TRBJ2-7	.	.	CATSRTIEYEQYF	TGTGCCACCAGCAGAACGATAGAGTACGAGCAGTACTTC
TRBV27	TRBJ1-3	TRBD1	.	CASSRTGHGNTIYF	TGTGCCAGCAGCCGGACAGGGCACGGAAACACCATATATTTT
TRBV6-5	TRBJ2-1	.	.	CASSSSMRVYNEQFF	TGTGCCAGCAGTTCAAGCATGAGGGTCTACAATGAGCAGTTCTTC
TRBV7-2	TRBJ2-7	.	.	CASSLDRLGQYF	TGTGCCAGCAGCTTAGACAGGCTCGGGCAGTACTTC
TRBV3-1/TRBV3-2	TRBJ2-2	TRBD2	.	CASSLSGGASGELFF	TGTGCCAGCAGCCTTAGCGGGGGGGCCTCCGGGGAGCTGTTTTTT
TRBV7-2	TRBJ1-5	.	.	CASSKAGDQPQHF	TGTGCCAGCAGCAAGGCAGGGGATCAGCCCCAGCATTTT
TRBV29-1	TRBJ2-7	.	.	CSAKDIYEQYF	TGCAGCGCCAAGGACATTTACGAGCAGTACTTC
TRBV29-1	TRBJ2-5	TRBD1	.	CSATLTGSETQYF	TGCAGCGCCACTCTGACAGGGTCGGAGACCCAGTACTTC
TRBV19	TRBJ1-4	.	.	CASNGGRGENEKLFF	TGTGCCAGTAATGGGGGCAGGGGAGAAAATGAAAAACTGTTTTTT
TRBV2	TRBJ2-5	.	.	CASSDRLAPETQYF	TGTGCCAGCAGTGACCGCCTAGCCCCAGAGACCCAGTACTTC
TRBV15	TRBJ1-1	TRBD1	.	CATSRASGTGSLKAFF	TGTGCCACCAGCAGAGCCTCCGGGACAGGGAGTCTGAAAGCTTTCTTT
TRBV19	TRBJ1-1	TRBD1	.	CASSSWAGGHGTEAFF	TGTGCCAGTAGTTCGTGGGCAGGGGGCCACGGGACTGAAGCTTTCTTT
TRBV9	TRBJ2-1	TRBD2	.	CASSHQGLARRTSTYNEQFF	TGTGCCAGCAGCCACCAGGGACTAGCGCGAAGAACTAGTACCTACAATGAGCAGTTCTTC
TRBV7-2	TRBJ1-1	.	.	CASSLGGMNTEAFF	TGTGCCAGCAGCCTTGGGGGCATGAACACTGAAGCTTTCTTT
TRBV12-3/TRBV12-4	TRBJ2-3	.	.	CASSLGRADTQYF	TGTGCCAGCAGTTTAGGTCGGGCAGATACGCAGTATTTT
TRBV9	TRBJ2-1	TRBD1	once	CASSPPGQKEQFF	TGTGCCAGCAGCCCTCCGGGACAGAAGGAGCAGTTCTTC
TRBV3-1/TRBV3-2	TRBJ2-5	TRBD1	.	CASSRDRGHQETQYF	TGTGCCAGCAGCCGGGACAGGGGACACCAAGAGACCCAGTACTTC
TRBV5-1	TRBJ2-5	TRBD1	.	CASSETGPETQYF	TGCGCCAGCAGCGAGACAGGGCCCGAGACCCAGTACTTC
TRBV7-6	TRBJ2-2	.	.	CASSSGTGELFF	TGTGCCAGCAGCTCGGGCACCGGGGAGCTGTTTTTT
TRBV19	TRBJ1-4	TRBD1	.	CASSTGTANEKLFF	TGTGCCAGTAGTACCGGGACAGCCAATGAAAAACTGTTTTTT
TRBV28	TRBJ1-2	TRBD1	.	CASSGGQPPYGYTF	TGTGCCAGCAGTGGGGGACAGCCACCGTATGGCTACACCTTC
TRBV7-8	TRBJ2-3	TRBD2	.	CASTQTLGLAGGVRGTDTQYF	TGTGCCAGCACCCAAACTCTGGGACTAGCGGGAGGGGTCCGGGGGACAGATACGCAGTATTTT
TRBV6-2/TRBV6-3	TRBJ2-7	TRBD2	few	CASSAGPGLAGDRLGYEQYF	TGTGCCAGCAGTGCGGGGCCGGGACTAGCGGGAGATCGTCTGGGGTACGAGCAGTACTTC
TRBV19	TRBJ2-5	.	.	CASSTGQGETQYF	TGTGCCAGTAGTACCGGCCAGGGAGAGACCCAGTACTTC
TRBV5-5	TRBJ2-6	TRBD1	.	CASSWGTVTGANVLTF	TGTGCCAGCAGCTGGGGGACAGTAACTGGGGCCAACGTCCTGACTTTC
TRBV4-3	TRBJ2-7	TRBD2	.	CASSQGSSGSYEQYF	TGCGCCAGCAGCCAGGGTTCTAGCGGCTCCTACGAGCAGTACTTC
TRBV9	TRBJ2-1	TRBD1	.	CASSAGTGYNEQFF	TGTGCCAGCAGCGCCGGGACAGGGTACAATGAGCAGTTCTTC
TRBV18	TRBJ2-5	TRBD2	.	CASSPRLAAQETQYF	TGTGCCAGCTCACCAAGACTAGCGGCCCAAGAGACCCAGTACTTC
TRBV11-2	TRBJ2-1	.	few	CASSFVAGRSSYNEQFF	TGTGCCAGCAGCTTTGTCGCGGGACGTAGCTCCTACAATGAGCAGTTCTTC
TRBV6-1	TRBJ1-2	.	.	CASSEGTNLYGYTF	TGTGCCAGCAGTGAAGGGACAAACCTCTATGGCTACACCTTC
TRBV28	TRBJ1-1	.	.	CASSFIGGRNTEAFF	TGTGCCAGCAGTTTTATAGGCGGTCGGAACACTGAAGCTTTCTTT
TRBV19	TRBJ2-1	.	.	CASRLGSPYNEQFF	TGTGCCAGTCGTTTAGGTAGTCCCTACAATGAGCAGTTCTTC
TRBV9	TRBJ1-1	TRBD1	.	CASSADRTFGTEAFF	TGTGCCAGCAGCGCGGACAGGACATTTGGCACTGAAGCTTTCTTT
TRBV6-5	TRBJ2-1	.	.	CASSYGQGRGNEQFF	TGTGCCAGCAGTTATGGGCAGGGGAGGGGTAATGAGCAGTTCTTC
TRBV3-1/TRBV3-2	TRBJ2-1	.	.	CASSQIREQFF	TGTGCCAGCAGCCAAATCCGGGAGCAGTTCTTC
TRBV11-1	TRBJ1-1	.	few	CASRERQMNTEAFF	TGTGCCAGCAGGGAAAGACAGATGAACACTGAAGCTTTCTTT
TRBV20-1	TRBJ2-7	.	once	CSAGAGHPSYEQYF	TGCAGTGCTGGTGCGGGACATCCTTCCTACGAGCAGTACTTC
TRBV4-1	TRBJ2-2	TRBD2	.	CASSKWGTSGGTGELFF	TGCGCCAGCAGCAAGTGGGGCACTAGCGGGGGGACCGGGGAGCTGTTTTTT
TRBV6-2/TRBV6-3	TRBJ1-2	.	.	CASSADFGYGYTF	TGTGCCAGCAGTGCGGACTTCGGGTATGGCTACACCTTC
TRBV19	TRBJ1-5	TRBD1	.	CASCSDRGQVGNQPQHF	TGTGCCAGCTGCTCGGACAGGGGGCAGGTTGGCAATCAGCCCCAGCATTTT
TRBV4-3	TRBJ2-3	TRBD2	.	CASSQDRASGRANDVSDTQYF	TGCGCCAGCAGCCAAGATAGGGCTAGCGGGAGGGCCAACGATGTCTCAGATACGCAGTATTTT
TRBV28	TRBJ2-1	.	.	CASDSSSSYNEQFF	TGTGCCAGCGACTCGTCCAGCTCCTACAATGAGCAGTTCTTC
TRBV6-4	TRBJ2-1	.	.	CASTHGVGRPTRDNEQFF	TGTGCCAGCACCCACGGCGTGGGCAGACCTACTAGGGACAATGAGCAGTTCTTC
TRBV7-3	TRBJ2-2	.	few	CASSQHPSGELFF	TGTGCCAGCAGCCAACACCCCTCCGGGGAGCTGTTTTTT
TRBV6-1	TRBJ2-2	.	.	CASSENSGYGSGELFF	TGTGCCAGCAGTGAAAACTCAGGGTACGGCAGCGGGGAGCTGTTTTTT
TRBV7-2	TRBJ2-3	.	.	CASRGHTPDTQYF	TGTGCCAGCAGGGGGCACACCCCAGATACGCAGTATTTT
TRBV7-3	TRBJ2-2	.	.	CASSPRQGGLFF	TGTGCCAGCAGCCCTAGGCAAGGCGGGCTGTTTTTT
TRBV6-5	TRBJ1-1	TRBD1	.	CASSRPGQGFNEAFF	TGTGCCAGCAGTCGCCCGGGACAGGGATTTAATGAAGCTTTCTTT
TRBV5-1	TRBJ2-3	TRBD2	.	CASSLSGVQDTQYF	TGCGCCAGCAGCTTGAGCGGGGTTCAAGATACGCAGTATTTT
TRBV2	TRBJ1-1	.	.	CASRPGRGDTEAFF	TGTGCCAGCAGACCGGGACGGGGGGACACTGAAGCTTTCTTT
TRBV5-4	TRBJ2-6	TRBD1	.	CASRPQGVHSGANVLTF	TGTGCCAGCCGCCCTCAGGGGGTCCACTCTGGGGCCAACGTCCTGACTTTC
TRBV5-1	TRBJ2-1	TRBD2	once	CASSSKTSGGAYNEQFF	TGCGCCAGCAGCTCAAAAACTAGCGGGGGGGCCTACAATGAGCAGTTCTTC
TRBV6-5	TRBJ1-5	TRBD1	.	CASNANRGYQPQHF	TGTGCCAGCAATGCGAACAGGGGATATCAGCCCCAGCATTTT
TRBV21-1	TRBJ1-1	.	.	CANDRAGAEAFF	TGTGCCAACGACAGGGCGGGCGCTGAAGCTTTCTTT
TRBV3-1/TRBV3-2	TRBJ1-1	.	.	CASSQTGVTEAFF	TGTGCCAGCAGCCAAACGGGGGTCACTGAAGCTTTCTTT
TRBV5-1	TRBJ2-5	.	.	CASSLGGVGQETQYF	TGCGCCAGCAGCTTGGGGGGCGTAGGACAAGAGACCCAGTACTTC